This T cell receptor (beta chain) was profiled in a study of T-cell memory formation after mild COVID-19. Overall study: TCR clusters were largely donor specific. Broader study findings: The finding that pre-infection memory included some responding clones suggested that cross-reactive memory joined. Contracting clones from day 15 to 85 had balanced CD4/CD8; later expanders favoured CD4+. Mostly located in CM and EM were contracting CD4+ clones, with contracting CD8+ clones located in EMRA.

The germline CDR1 and CDR2 sequences are MNHEY and SVGAGI. The V and J ends lost 2 bases and 6 bases, in that order; junction bases with no gene match: 4. The CDR3 totals 15 residues. Concerning this clonotype: Its antigen is not known.

TCRdb re-analysed the 5' RACE reads in MiXCR, keeping a single row per CDR3 protein. The data show 250,000 to 300,000 distinct CDR3 sequences, with about a sixth seen just once and 22% held by the top ten. The sample taken for sequencing was PBMCs or a T cell subset sorted from them (not recorded which). The V and J genes are TRBV6-5 and TRBJ2-1, with TRBD1 identical over 10 bases. The TCR sequence derives from a man younger than 35 who had mild COVID-19 (a few samples of this study predate the infection). Cell type and time point are not known. CDR3 protein: CASSYGTGEGNEQFF. Here the CDR3 DNA reads TGTGCCAGCAGTTACGGGACAGGGGAGGGCAATGAGCAGTTCTTC.